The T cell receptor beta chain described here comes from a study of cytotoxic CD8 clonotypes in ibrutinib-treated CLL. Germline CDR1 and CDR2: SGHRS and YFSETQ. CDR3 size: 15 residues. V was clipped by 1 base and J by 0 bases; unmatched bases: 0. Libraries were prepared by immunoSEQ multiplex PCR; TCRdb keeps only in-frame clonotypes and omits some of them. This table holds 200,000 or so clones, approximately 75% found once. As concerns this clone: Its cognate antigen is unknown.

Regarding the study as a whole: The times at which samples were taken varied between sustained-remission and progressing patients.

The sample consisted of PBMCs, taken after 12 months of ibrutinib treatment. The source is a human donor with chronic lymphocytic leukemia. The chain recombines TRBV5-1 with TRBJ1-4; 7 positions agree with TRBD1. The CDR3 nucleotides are TGCGCCAGCAGCTTGACAGGGGCAACTAATGAAAAACTGTTTTTT. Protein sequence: CASSLTGATNEKLFF.